Listed below are T cell receptor beta chains from one sample, sequenced in a study of OX40 agonist ivuxolimab in advanced cancers. Measured with immunoSEQ multiplex PCR; TCRdb has only the in-frame clones, and not every one. Found here are roughly 32,000 clones, approximately 85% of them singletons; the top ten hold around three fifths. Sequencing used CD4+ or CD8+ T cells sorted from blood, obtained in a trial of the OX40 agonist ivuxolimab. These receptors came from an adult with an advanced solid tumor such as melanoma, head and neck, liver or kidney cancer. CDR3s include the opening cysteine and the closing phenylalanine or tryptophan. D genes are given only for firm matches. Clone size appears in some rows only: once, few, many, or a class for an expanded clone.

d_call	v_call	j_call	clone_size	cdr3_length	cdr3_aa	cdr3_nt
NA	TRBV21-1	TRBJ2-5	NA	18	CASITRTGAIQKGETQYF	TGTGCCAGCATAACGAGGACAGGGGCAATCCAAAAGGGAGAGACCCAGTACTTC
TRBD1	TRBV27	TRBJ2-1	NA	14	CASSSGTGLDEQFF	TGTGCCAGCAGCTCAGGGACAGGGCTCGATGAGCAGTTCTTC
NA	TRBV4-1	TRBJ1-5	NA	13	CASSLSGNQPQHF	TGCGCCAGCAGCCTTTCTGGCAATCAGCCCCAGCATTTT
NA	TRBV15	TRBJ1-1	once	11	CATSQGAEAFF	TGTGCCACCAGCCAAGGGGCTGAAGCTTTCTTT
NA	TRBV6-5	TRBJ1-6	NA	14	CAVRPSGPNSPLHF	TGTGCCGTTCGGCCGTCAGGGCCCAATTCACCCCTCCACTTT
NA	TRBV29-1	TRBJ2-7	NA	12	CSVALVGYEQYF	TGCAGCGTTGCCCTCGTGGGCTACGAGCAGTACTTC
NA	TRBV29-1	TRBJ2-7	NA	14	CSVLTGKLSYEQYF	TGCAGCGTTCTAACTGGGAAGCTCTCCTACGAGCAGTACTTC
TRBD2	TRBV5-4	TRBJ2-3	NA	15	CASSLGLAGSDTQYF	TGTGCCAGCAGCTTGGGACTAGCGGGGTCAGATACGCAGTATTTT
TRBD2	TRBV27	TRBJ2-1	NA	13	CASSTPLAGAQFF	TGTGCCAGCAGTACCCCCCTAGCGGGGGCTCAATTCTTC
TRBD1	TRBV2	TRBJ1-4	NA	15	CASRLRDRRNEKLFF	TGTGCCAGCCGACTCCGGGACAGGAGGAATGAAAAACTGTTTTTT
NA	TRBV9	TRBJ2-2	NA	13	CASRVQGSGELFF	TGTGCCAGCAGGGTACAGGGCTCCGGGGAGCTGTTTTTT
TRBD1	TRBV28	TRBJ2-7	NA	14	CASSFGTGVYEQYF	TGTGCCAGCAGTTTCGGGACAGGGGTGTACGAGCAGTACTTC
TRBD2	TRBV9	TRBJ2-3	NA	15	CASSATGLAPDTQYF	TGTGCCAGCAGCGCAACCGGACTAGCCCCTGATACGCAGTATTTT
NA	TRBV19	TRBJ1-3	NA	15	CASSIPGWGGNTIYF	TGTGCCAGTAGTATCCCAGGCTGGGGTGGAAACACCATATATTTT
TRBD2	TRBV4-1	TRBJ2-1	NA	13	CASSPGGINEQFF	TGCGCCAGCAGCCCGGGGGGGATAAATGAGCAGTTCTTC
TRBD1	TRBV27	TRBJ2-5	once	14	CASSLTGGLETQYF	TGTGCCAGCAGTCTGACAGGGGGCTTGGAGACCCAGTACTTC
TRBD1	TRBV11-2	TRBJ2-7	NA	13	CASLGTGVNEQYF	TGTGCCAGTCTCGGGACAGGGGTCAACGAGCAGTACTTC
NA	TRBV7-2	TRBJ1-5	few	15	CASSLWGGSNQPQHF	TGTGCCAGCAGCTTGTGGGGGGGTAGCAATCAGCCCCAGCATTTT
TRBD1	TRBV25-1	TRBJ2-1	NA	16	CASVRGDRAGYNEQFF	TGTGCCAGCGTAAGGGGGGACAGGGCGGGGTACAATGAGCAGTTCTTC
TRBD2	TRBV27	TRBJ2-3	NA	14	CASSIGLAADTQYF	TGTGCCAGCAGCATCGGACTAGCCGCAGATACGCAGTATTTT
NA	TRBV4-3	TRBJ2-2	many	12	CASSLGSGELFF	TGCGCCAGCAGCCTTGGATCCGGGGAGCTGTTTTTT
NA	TRBV6-5	TRBJ2-5	NA	14	CASSSGSIRETQYF	TGTGCCAGCAGTTCTGGGTCAATAAGGGAGACCCAGTACTTC
NA	TRBV7-2	TRBJ2-2	NA	14	CASSFFTGARELFF	TGTGCCAGCAGCTTTTTCACAGGTGCGAGGGAGCTGTTTTTT
TRBD1	TRBV7-7	TRBJ2-7	once	13	CASSSDRGNEQYF	TGTGCCAGCAGCTCGGACAGGGGTAACGAGCAGTACTTC
NA	TRBV7-9	TRBJ2-3	NA	14	CASSSVLYTDTQYF	TGTGCCAGCAGCTCGGTACTATACACAGATACGCAGTATTTT
NA	TRBV4-3	TRBJ1-2	few	15	CASSQDQAGVYGYTF	TGCGCCAGCAGCCAAGATCAAGCAGGGGTCTATGGCTACACCTTC
NA	TRBV27	TRBJ1-3	NA	14	CASSLTGPLNTIYF	TGTGCCAGCAGTTTAACGGGGCCTTTAAACACCATATATTTT
NA	TRBV23-1	TRBJ2-1	NA	15	CASSPRDPAYNEQFF	TGCGCCAGCAGTCCCCGGGACCCAGCCTACAATGAGCAGTTCTTC
NA	TRBV4-1	TRBJ2-7	NA	14	CASTEGVWGDEQYF	TGCGCCAGCACCGAGGGGGTTTGGGGCGACGAGCAGTACTTC
TRBD1	TRBV5-8	TRBJ2-4	NA	14	CASSLLGTGDIQYF	TGTGCCAGCAGCCTACTCGGGACAGGGGACATTCAGTACTTC
NA	TRBV4-3	TRBJ2-7	NA	13	CASSQGYGYEQYF	TGCGCCAGCAGCCAAGGCTACGGGTACGAGCAGTACTTC
NA	TRBV5-1	TRBJ1-2	NA	14	CASSPETGLDGYTF	TGCGCCAGCAGCCCGGAAACAGGGTTGGATGGCTACACCTTC
NA	TRBV7-9	TRBJ2-5	NA	12	CASSSVEQTQYF	TGTGCCAGCAGCTCCGTGGAGCAGACCCAGTACTTC
TRBD1	TRBV7-6	TRBJ2-1	NA	16	CASSLGPGTGTNEQFF	TGTGCCAGCAGCTTAGGGCCCGGGACAGGCACCAATGAGCAGTTCTTC
NA	TRBV7-6	TRBJ2-1	NA	14	CASSPQTAHNEQFF	TGTGCCAGCAGCCCCCAGACTGCCCACAATGAGCAGTTCTTC
TRBD1	TRBV28	TRBJ1-4	NA	13	CASSYRGNEKLFF	TGTGCCAGCAGCTACAGGGGGAATGAAAAACTGTTTTTT
TRBD1	TRBV10-3	TRBJ2-1	NA	17	CAISEGPPGQGYNEQFF	TGTGCCATCAGTGAGGGGCCCCCGGGACAGGGATACAATGAGCAGTTCTTC
NA	TRBV4-1	TRBJ2-3	NA	12	CASSADGDTQYF	TGCGCCAGCAGCGCAGATGGGGATACGCAGTATTTT
NA	TRBV6-5	TRBJ1-2	once	15	CASSYTGKPNYGYTF	TGTGCCAGCAGTTACACAGGGAAACCTAACTATGGCTACACCTTC
NA	TRBV25-1	TRBJ1-2	few	15	CASSEYNSGNNGYTF	TGTGCCAGCAGTGAATATAATTCGGGGAACAATGGCTACACCTTC
NA	TRBV4-3	TRBJ1-4	NA	15	CASSQAATTNEKLFF	TGCGCCAGCAGCCAAGCAGCGACAACTAATGAAAAACTGTTTTTT
NA	TRBV6-5	TRBJ2-5	NA	14	CASSQRQDQETQYF	TGTGCCAGCAGCCAGCGACAGGACCAAGAGACCCAGTACTTC
NA	TRBV18	TRBJ1-1	NA	13	CASSPPGGTEAFF	TGTGCCAGCTCACCACCCGGCGGCACTGAAGCTTTCTTT
TRBD1	TRBV27	TRBJ2-7	NA	15	CASSPNPTGDYEQYF	TGTGCCAGCAGTCCCAACCCGACAGGGGACTACGAGCAGTACTTC
NA	TRBV23-1	TRBJ2-7	NA	12	CASSQPESEQYF	TGCGCCAGCAGTCAACCGGAGAGCGAGCAGTACTTC
NA	TRBV30	TRBJ1-2	NA	14	CAWSVPGYGYGYTF	TGTGCCTGGAGTGTACCCGGGTATGGCTATGGCTACACCTTC
NA	TRBV5-1	TRBJ2-1	NA	13	CASSGWGVNEQFF	TGCGCCAGCAGCGGTTGGGGGGTAAATGAGCAGTTCTTC
NA	TRBV13	TRBJ2-5	NA	13	CASSSDSHETQYF	TGTGCCAGCAGCTCCGATAGCCACGAGACCCAGTACTTC
NA	TRBV27	TRBJ2-1	NA	15	CASSPTVSSYNEQFF	TGTGCCAGCAGTCCGACCGTTAGCTCCTACAATGAGCAGTTCTTC
TRBD1	TRBV4-3	TRBJ2-7	once	16	CASSQDLRGPSYEQYF	TGCGCCAGCAGCCAAGATCTAAGGGGGCCCTCCTACGAGCAGTACTTC
TRBD1	TRBV6-5	TRBJ2-7	NA	15	CASSSPGQGYYEQYF	TGTGCCAGCAGTTCCCCGGGACAGGGATACTACGAGCAGTACTTC
TRBD1	TRBV7-8	TRBJ1-4	NA	15	CASSLNTGDNEKLFF	TGTGCCAGCAGCTTAAACACAGGGGATAACGAAAAACTGTTTTTT
NA	TRBV5-1	TRBJ2-7	NA	14	CASSLVQGSPEQYF	TGCGCCAGCAGCTTAGTACAGGGCAGTCCCGAGCAGTACTTC
NA	TRBV6-4	TRBJ2-3	NA	16	CASSERADASTDTQYF	TGTGCCAGCAGTGAGAGGGCGGATGCTAGCACAGATACGCAGTATTTT
TRBD1	TRBV5-4	TRBJ2-5	NA	14	CASSFGQGGETQYF	TGTGCCAGCAGCTTTGGACAGGGGGGAGAGACCCAGTACTTC
NA	TRBV7-3	TRBJ2-3	NA	15	CASSLTGGTTDTQYF	TGTGCCAGCAGCTTAACTGGGGGGACGACAGATACGCAGTATTTT
NA	TRBV7-2	TRBJ2-1	NA	15	CASSTPGGLHNEQFF	TGTGCCAGCAGTACCCCCGGGGGGCTACACAATGAGCAGTTCTTC
TRBD1	TRBV15	TRBJ1-1	NA	15	CATSRERDRWTEAFF	TGTGCCACCAGCAGAGAGCGGGACAGATGGACTGAAGCTTTCTTT